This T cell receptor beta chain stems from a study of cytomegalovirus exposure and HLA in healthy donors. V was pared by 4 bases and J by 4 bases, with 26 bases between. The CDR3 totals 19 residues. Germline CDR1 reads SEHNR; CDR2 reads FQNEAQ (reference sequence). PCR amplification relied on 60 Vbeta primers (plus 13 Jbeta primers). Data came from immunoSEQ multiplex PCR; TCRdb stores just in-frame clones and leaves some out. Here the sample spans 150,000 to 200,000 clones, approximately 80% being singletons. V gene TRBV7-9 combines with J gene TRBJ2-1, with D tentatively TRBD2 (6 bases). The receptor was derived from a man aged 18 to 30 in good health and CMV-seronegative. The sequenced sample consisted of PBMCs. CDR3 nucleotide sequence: TGTGCCAGCAGCTCAACGATTCGCCTAACCGGGAGTTTGTACAATGAGCAGTTCTTC. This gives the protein CASSSTIRLTGSLYNEQFF.